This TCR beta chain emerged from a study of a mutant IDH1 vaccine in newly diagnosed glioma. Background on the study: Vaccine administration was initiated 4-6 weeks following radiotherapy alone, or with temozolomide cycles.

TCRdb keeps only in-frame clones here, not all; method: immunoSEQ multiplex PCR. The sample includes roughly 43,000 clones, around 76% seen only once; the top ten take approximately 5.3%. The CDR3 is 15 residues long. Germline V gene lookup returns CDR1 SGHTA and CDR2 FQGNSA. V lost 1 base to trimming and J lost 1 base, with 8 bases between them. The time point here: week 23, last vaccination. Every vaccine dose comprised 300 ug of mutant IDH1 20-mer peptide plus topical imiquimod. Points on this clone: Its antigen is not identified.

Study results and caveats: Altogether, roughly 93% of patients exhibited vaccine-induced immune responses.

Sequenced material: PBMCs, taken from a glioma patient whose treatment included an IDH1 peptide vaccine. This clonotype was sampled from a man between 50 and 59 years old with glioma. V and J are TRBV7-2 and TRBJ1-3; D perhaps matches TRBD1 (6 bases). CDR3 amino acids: CASSLVGASGNTIYF. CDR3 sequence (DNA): TGTGCCAGCAGCTTAGTGGGGGCATCTGGAAACACCATATATTTT.